This TCR beta chain was sequenced in a study of metastatic and nonmetastatic thyroid tumors. CDR1 is SNHLY, CDR2 FYNNEI, per germline. V was cut by 5 bases and J by 0 bases, with 26 bases left in between. The CDR3 covers 19 residues. Using MiXCR, TCRdb re-called clones from the PCR reads. Of about 32,000 clones in the sample, about 33% are singletons; the top ten hold roughly 15%. Ahead of thyroid surgery, no patient had received treatment of any kind. This sequence was found in a female donor with papillary thyroid cancer or a benign thyroid nodule (not recorded which). Some clones in this sample may be carry-over from other donors' samples. Sequenced material: tumor tissue. This chain connects TRBV2 to TRBJ2-7, with D possibly being TRBD1 (7 bases). CDR3 in DNA: TGTGCCAGCAGTCAAACCGGGACAGCAAGGACTAAAAGCTCCTACGAGCAGTACTTC. The encoded protein is CASSQTGTARTKSSYEQYF.